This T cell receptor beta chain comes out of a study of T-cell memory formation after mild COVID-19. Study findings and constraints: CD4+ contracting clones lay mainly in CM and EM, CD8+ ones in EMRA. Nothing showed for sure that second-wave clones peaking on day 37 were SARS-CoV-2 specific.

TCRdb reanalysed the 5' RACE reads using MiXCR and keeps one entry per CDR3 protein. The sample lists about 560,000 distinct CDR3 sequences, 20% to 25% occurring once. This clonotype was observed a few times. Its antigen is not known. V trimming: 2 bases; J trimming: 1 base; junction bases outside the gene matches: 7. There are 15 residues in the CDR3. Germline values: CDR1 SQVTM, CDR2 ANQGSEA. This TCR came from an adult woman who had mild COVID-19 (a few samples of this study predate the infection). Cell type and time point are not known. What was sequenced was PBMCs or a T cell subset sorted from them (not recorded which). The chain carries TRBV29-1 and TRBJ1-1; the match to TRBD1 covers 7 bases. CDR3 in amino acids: CSVEKKGAGNTEAFF. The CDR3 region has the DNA TGCAGCGTTGAAAAGAAGGGGGCAGGGAACACTGAAGCTTTCTTT.